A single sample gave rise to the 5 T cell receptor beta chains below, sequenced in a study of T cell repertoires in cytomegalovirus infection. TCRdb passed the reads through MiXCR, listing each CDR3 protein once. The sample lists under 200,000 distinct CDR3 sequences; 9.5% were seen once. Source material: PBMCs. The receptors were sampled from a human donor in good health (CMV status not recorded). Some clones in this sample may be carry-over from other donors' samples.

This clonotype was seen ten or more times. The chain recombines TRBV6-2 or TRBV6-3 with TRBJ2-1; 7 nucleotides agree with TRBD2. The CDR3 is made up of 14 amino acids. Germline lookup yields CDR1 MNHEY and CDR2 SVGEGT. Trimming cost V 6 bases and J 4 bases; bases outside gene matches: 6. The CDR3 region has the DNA TGTGCCAGCAGGAGCCTAGCGGAATACAATGAGCAGTTCTTC. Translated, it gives CASRSLAEYNEQFF.

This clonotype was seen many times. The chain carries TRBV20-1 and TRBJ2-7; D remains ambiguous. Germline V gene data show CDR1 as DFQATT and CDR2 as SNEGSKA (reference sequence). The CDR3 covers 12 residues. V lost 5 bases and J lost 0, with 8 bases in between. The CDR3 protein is CSALRSSYEQYF. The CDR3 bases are TGCAGTGCTTTGCGGAGCTCCTACGAGCAGTACTTC.

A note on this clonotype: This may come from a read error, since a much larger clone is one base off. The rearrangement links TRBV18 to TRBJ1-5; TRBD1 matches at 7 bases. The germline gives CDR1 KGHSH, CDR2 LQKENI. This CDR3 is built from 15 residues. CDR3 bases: TGTGCCAGCTCACGCGAGACAGGGCGAGGACAGCTCCAGCATTTT. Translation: CASSRETGRGQLQHF. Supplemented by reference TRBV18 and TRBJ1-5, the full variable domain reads NAGVMQNPRHLVRRRGQEARLRCSPMKGHSHVYWYRQLPEEGLKFMVYLQKENIIDESGMPKERFSAEFPKEGPSILRIQQVVRGDSAAYFCASSRETGRGQLQHFGDGTRLSIL.

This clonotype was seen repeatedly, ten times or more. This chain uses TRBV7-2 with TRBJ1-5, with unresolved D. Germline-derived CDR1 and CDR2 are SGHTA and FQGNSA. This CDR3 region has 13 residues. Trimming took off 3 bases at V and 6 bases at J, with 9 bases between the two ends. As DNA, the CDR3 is TGTGCCAGCAGCTTCTGGGTGGGTCAGCCCCAGCATTTT. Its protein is CASSFWVGQPQHF.

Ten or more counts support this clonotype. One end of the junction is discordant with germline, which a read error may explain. The CDR3 DNA sequence: TGTGCCAGCAGCTCTAAACCCCGGGTGGAAGAACCTTCCCATTTC. This gives the protein CASSSKPRVEEPSHF. The chain combines TRBV7-3 with TRBJ2-7; D uncertain. CDR3 length: 15 amino acids. Germline CDR1 and CDR2: SGHTA and FQGTGA.